This entry lists 18 T cell receptor beta chains sequenced from one sample in a study of shared clonotypes between healthy human individuals (dated by TCRdb to about 2020). Libraries were made using the immunoSEQ multiplex PCR assay. The table was pulled from immuneACCESS by TCRdb, which kept in-frame rearrangements only. Such tables lose some clones; where checked, under half of the loss comes from unresolved V genes, and the rest has no known cause. The sample includes fewer than 3 million clones, with 85% to 95% observed a single time. The ten largest clones represent around 0.35% of the sample. The sequenced sample was naive CD4+ T cells from PBMCs. What the cell subset or site label conveys for this sample: CD45RA+ positively selected. Receptors were obtained from a man aged 18 to 30 in good health. Some clones in this sample may be carry-over from other donors' samples.

Concerning this clone itself: The same CDR3 also results from other DNA sequences found in this sample. The rearrangement joins TRBV5-1 to TRBJ1-1, with D unclear. In germline, CDR1 is SGHRS, CDR2 YFSETQ. Trimming took 2 bases from V and 3 from J, leaving 5 bases between them. The CDR3 is 12 residues long. CDR3 nucleotide sequence: TGCGCCAGCAGCTTAGGCGACACTGAAGCTTTCTTT. The encoded protein is CASSLGDTEAFF.

The V gene is TRBV21-1, the J gene TRBJ1-2. TRBV21-1 is shown as a pseudogene. The CDR3 has 14 amino acids. In DNA form, the CDR3 reads TGTGCCAGCAGCAGCAGGGACGTCGATGCTGGCTACACCTTC. Protein: CASSSRDVDAGYTF.

V usage is TRBV18 and J usage is TRBJ2-7; 14 nucleotides agree with TRBD2. This CDR3 is 16 amino acids long. CDR1 and CDR2 (germline): KGHSH, LQKENI. Trimming removed 4 bases from V and 6 bases from J; junction bases left unmatched: 8. CDR3 region: CASSLPGLAGASEQYF. CDR3 DNA sequence: TGTGCCAGCTCACTACCGGGACTAGCGGGAGCGTCCGAGCAGTACTTC.

The rearrangement joins TRBV6-1 to TRBJ1-1, with TRBD1 as a possible D gene (6 bases). V lost 11 bases and J lost 3, with 16 bases in between. The CDR3 extends over 13 amino acids. Germline-derived CDR1 and CDR2 are MNHNS and SASEGT. The CDR3 sequence: CAGLEQGHTEAFF. The CDR3 coding sequence is TGTGCCGGCCTGGAACAGGGCCACACTGAAGCTTTCTTT.

The rearrangement uses TRBV14 and TRBJ2-3, with D possibly TRBD2 on 6 matching bases. This CDR3 spans 17 amino acids. The germline V gene has CDR1 SGHDN and CDR2 FVKESK. V gave up 4 bases and J gave up 4 bases, with 21 bases separating them. The CDR3 is CASSPLSGRGGADTQYF. CDR3 DNA: TGTGCCAGCAGCCCCCTAAGCGGGCGAGGTGGAGCAGATACGCAGTATTTT.

The chain carries TRBV9 and TRBJ2-1; D is undetermined. The CDR3 has 20 amino acids. V was trimmed by 0 bases and J by 6 bases, leaving 28 bases between them. The germline V gene has CDR1 SGDLS and CDR2 YYNGEE. CDR3 amino acids: CASSVDILGWVVAPPNEQFF. The CDR3 DNA is TGTGCCAGCAGCGTAGACATATTGGGGTGGGTGGTGGCCCCCCCCAATGAGCAGTTCTTC. Full variable domain (outside the CDR3, taken from reference TRBV9 and TRBJ2-1): DSGVTQTPKHLITATGQRVTLRCSPRSGDLSVYWYQQSLDQGLQFLIQYYNGEERAKGNILERFSAQQFPDLHSELNLSSLELGDSALYFCASSVDILGWVVAPPNEQFFGPGTRLTVL.

This clone was found once. V gene TRBV2 combines with J gene TRBJ1-3; possibly TRBD1 for D (5 bases). The germline gives CDR1 SNHLY, CDR2 FYNNEI. Trimming removed 8 bases at V and 0 bases at J, with 14 bases between. The CDR3 spans 15 residues. Here the CDR3 reads CASALTTGSGNTIYF. The DNA of the CDR3 is TGTGCCAGCGCATTGACCACAGGCTCTGGAAACACCATATATTTT.

This chain uses TRBV6-5 with TRBJ1-3, with a weak D call TRBD1 (5 bases). Germline loops: CDR1 MNHEY, CDR2 SVGAGI. CDR3 length equals 15 residues. Between the trimmed V and J ends, which lost 7 bases and 0 bases, there was a span of 13 bases. The CDR3 protein is CASKGDVRSGNTIYF. In nucleotides, the CDR3 is TGTGCCAGCAAAGGGGACGTCCGCTCTGGAAACACCATATATTTT.

As to this clone: Other DNA sequences in the sample encode the same CDR3. The chain is built from TRBV5-1 and TRBJ2-3, with D possibly TRBD2 on 5 matching bases. Per the germline V gene, CDR1 is SGHRS and CDR2 is YFSETQ. There are 14 residues in the CDR3. V dropped 0 bases and J dropped 1 base, with 6 bases sitting between them. DNA of the CDR3: TGCGCCAGCAGCTTGGTTAGCGGCACAGATACGCAGTATTTT. Protein product: CASSLVSGTDTQYF.

The J gene is TRBJ1-5, the V gene TRBV7-3, with no clear D. With 4 bases removed from V and 3 bases from J, the gap between germline ends came to 10 bases. CDR1 SGHTA and CDR2 FQGTGA come from the germline V gene. The CDR3 covers 14 residues. CDR3 sequence: CASSSPGSNQPQHF. CDR3 in DNA: TGTGCCAGCAGCTCCCCTGGCTCCAATCAGCCCCAGCATTTT.

This sequence joins TRBV11-3 and TRBJ2-1; D unresolved. The germline V gene has CDR1 SGHNT and CDR2 YENEEA. The CDR3 is made up of 13 amino acids. V shed 1 base and J shed 7 bases, with 8 bases lying between them. DNA for the CDR3: TGTGCCAGCAGCTTAGGGATCGTTAATGAGCAGTTCTTC. This codes for CASSLGIVNEQFF.

V and J are TRBV7-3 and TRBJ2-6; TRBD2 matches at 9 bases. V gave up 2 bases and J gave up 3 bases; unmatched junction bases: 5. Germline CDR1 SGHTA, CDR2 FQGTGA. The length of the CDR3 is 17 residues. The CDR3 DNA reads TGTGCCAGCAGCTTATGGGCGGGAGGGCGTGGGGCCAACGTCCTGACTTTC. It yields the protein CASSLWAGGRGANVLTF.

The chain combines TRBV7-6 with TRBJ1-4; TRBD1 aligns across 8 bases. This CDR3 has 15 residues. From germline, CDR1 is SGHVS and CDR2 FNYEAQ. Trimming took 6 bases from V and 8 from J; bases not matched to a gene: 11. The CDR3 DNA is TGTGCCAGCAGTCCAGAGGACAGGGTTTACGAAAAACTGTTTTTT. Translation gives CASSPEDRVYEKLFF.

This chain joins TRBV30 and TRBJ1-3; D remains unclear. Trimming shortened V by 0 bases and J by 2 bases, and 5 bases separated the two germline ends. CDR3 size: 13 residues. The germline V gene has CDR1 GTSNPN and CDR2 SVGIG (reference sequence). CDR3 sequence reads: CAWSVSTGNTIYF. Here the CDR3 DNA reads TGTGCCTGGAGTGTCTCCACTGGAAACACCATATATTTT.

On this clone: This sample also contains other DNA sequences that code for the same CDR3. V gene TRBV30 combines with J gene TRBJ1-5, with D perhaps matching TRBD1 (5 bases). This CDR3 comprises 14 residues. The V gene lost 0 bases and the J gene lost 2 bases, with 8 bases spanning the gap. CDR1 is GTSNPN, CDR2 SVGIG, per germline (reference sequence). For the CDR3, the DNA is TGTGCCTGGAGTGTACGAGGGGGCAATCAGCCCCAGCATTTT. It specifies CAWSVRGGNQPQHF.

The rearrangement joins TRBV29-1 to TRBJ2-4; TRBD2 matches 16 bases. The germline CDR1 and CDR2 sequences are SQVTM and ANQGSEA. With V trimmed by 1 base and J by 3 bases, 9 bases remained unmatched. This CDR3 spans 19 amino acids. CDR3 DNA: TGCAGCGTTGAAGTAAGGGGACTAGCGGGAGGGCAAGGCAAAAACATTCAGTACTTC. The encoded protein is CSVEVRGLAGGQGKNIQYF.

The V gene is TRBV7-7, the J gene TRBJ2-2, with a weak D call TRBD2 (5 bases). Germline assignment: CDR1 SSHAT and CDR2 FNYEAQ (reference sequence). The CDR3 totals 13 residues. Trimming removed 5 bases from V and 7 bases from J, with 11 bases in between. This chain's CDR3 is CASSLEEGGELFF. In DNA form, the CDR3 reads TGTGCCAGCAGCCTCGAAGAGGGCGGGGAGCTGTTTTTT.

The chain joins TRBV28 to TRBJ2-3; D perhaps matches TRBD1 (6 bases). This CDR3 is built from 15 residues. Germline CDR1 and CDR2: MDHEN and SYDVKM. V was trimmed by 8 bases and J by 1 base, leaving 16 bases between them. The CDR3 DNA follows: TGTGCCAGCGGATCACAGGGCGTGGGCACAGATACGCAGTATTTT. Encoded protein: CASGSQGVGTDTQYF. The full variable domain, rest sourced from reference TRBV28 and TRBJ2-3, is DVKVTQSSRYLVKRTGEKVFLECVQDMDHENMFWYRQDPGLGLRLIYFSYDVKMKEKGDIPEGYSVSREKKERFSLILESASTNQTSMYLCASGSQGVGTDTQYFGPGTRLTVL.